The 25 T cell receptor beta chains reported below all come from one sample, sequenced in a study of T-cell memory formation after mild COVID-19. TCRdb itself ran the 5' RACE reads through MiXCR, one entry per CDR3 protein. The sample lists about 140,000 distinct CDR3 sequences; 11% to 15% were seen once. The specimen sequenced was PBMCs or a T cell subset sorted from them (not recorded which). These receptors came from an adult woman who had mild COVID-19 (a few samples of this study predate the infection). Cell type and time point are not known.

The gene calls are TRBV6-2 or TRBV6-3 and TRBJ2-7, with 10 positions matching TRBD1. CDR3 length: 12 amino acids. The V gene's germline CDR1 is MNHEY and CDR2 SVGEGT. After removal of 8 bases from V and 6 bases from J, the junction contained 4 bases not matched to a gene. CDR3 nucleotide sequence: TGTGCCAGCCGGGACAGGGGTGTCGAGCAGTACTTC. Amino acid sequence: CASRDRGVEQYF.

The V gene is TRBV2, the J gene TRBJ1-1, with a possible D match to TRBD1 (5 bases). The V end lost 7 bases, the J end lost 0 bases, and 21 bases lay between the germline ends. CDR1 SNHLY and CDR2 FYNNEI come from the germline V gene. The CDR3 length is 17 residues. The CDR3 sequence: CASTQGVLGTMNTEAFF. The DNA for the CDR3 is TGTGCCAGCACCCAAGGGGTTCTGGGTACCATGAACACTGAAGCTTTCTTT.

CDR3 loop: CASSWSLAGEQYF. For the CDR3, the DNA is TGTGCCAGCAGTTGGAGCCTCGCAGGCGAGCAGTACTTC. The rearrangement links TRBV28 to TRBJ2-7; unclear D gene. The CDR3 consists of 13 residues. Trimming removed 4 bases from V and 6 bases from J, with 13 bases in between. Per germline, CDR1 MDHEN and CDR2 SYDVKM.

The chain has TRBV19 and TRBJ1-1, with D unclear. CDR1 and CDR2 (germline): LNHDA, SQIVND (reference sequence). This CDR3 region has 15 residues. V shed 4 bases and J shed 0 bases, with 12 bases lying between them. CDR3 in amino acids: CASSTYSKLNTEAFF. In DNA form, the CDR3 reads TGTGCCAGTAGTACCTACAGCAAATTGAACACTGAAGCTTTCTTT.

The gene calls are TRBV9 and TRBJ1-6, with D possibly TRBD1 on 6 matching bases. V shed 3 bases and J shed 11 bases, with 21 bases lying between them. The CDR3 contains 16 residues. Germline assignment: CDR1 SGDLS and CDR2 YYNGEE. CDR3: CASSAPLQGKGAPLHF. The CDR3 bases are TGTGCCAGCAGCGCCCCGTTACAGGGAAAGGGAGCACCCCTCCACTTT.

For the CDR3, the DNA is TGTGCCAGCAGCCAAGAACGTTGGACTGCTTTTTACGAGCAGTACTTC. Its protein product is CASSQERWTAFYEQYF. This chain joins TRBV14 and TRBJ2-7, with D maybe TRBD2 (5 bases). Germline V gene lookup returns CDR1 SGHDN and CDR2 FVKESK. This CDR3 contains 16 residues. The V gene lost 0 bases and the J gene lost 4 bases, with 16 bases spanning the gap.

Here the CDR3 reads CATSDFGEYAGELFF. CDR3 DNA: TGTGCCACCAGTGATTTCGGGGAGTACGCCGGGGAGCTGTTTTTT. The chain couples TRBV24-1 to TRBJ2-2; perhaps TRBD2 as D (5 bases). Looked up from germline, CDR1 is KGHDR and CDR2 is SFDVKD. V gave up 1 base and J gave up 6 bases, with 11 bases separating them. The CDR3 has 15 residues.

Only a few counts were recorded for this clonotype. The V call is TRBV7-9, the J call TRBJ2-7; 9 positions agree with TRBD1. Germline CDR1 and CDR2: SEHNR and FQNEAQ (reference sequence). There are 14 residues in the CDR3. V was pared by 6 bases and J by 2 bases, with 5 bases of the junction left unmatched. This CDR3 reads CASRTGDRAYEQYF. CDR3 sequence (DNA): TGTGCCAGCAGAACCGGGGACAGGGCCTACGAGCAGTACTTC.

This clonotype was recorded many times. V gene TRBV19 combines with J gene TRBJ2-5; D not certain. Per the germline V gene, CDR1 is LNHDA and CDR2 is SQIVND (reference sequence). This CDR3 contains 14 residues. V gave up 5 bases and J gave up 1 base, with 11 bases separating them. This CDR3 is CASSQRVGQETQYF. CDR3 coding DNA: TGTGCCAGTAGTCAACGGGTAGGCCAAGAGACCCAGTACTTC.

The CDR3 spells CASSSYSTDTQYF. CDR3 nucleotides: TGCGCCAGCAGCTCTTATAGCACAGATACGCAGTATTTT. V is TRBV4-1 and J is TRBJ2-3; no reliable D call. The V and J ends lost 5 bases and 0 bases respectively, with 6 bases between them. The length of the CDR3 is 13 residues. Germline assignment: CDR1 MGHRA and CDR2 YSYEKL.

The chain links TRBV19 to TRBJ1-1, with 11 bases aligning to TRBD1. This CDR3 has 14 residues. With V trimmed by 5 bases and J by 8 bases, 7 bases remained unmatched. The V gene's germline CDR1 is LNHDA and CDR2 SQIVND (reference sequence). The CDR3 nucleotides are TGTGCCAGTAGTCTTGGACAGGGGGCGCGGGAAGCTTTCTTT. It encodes CASSLGQGAREAFF.

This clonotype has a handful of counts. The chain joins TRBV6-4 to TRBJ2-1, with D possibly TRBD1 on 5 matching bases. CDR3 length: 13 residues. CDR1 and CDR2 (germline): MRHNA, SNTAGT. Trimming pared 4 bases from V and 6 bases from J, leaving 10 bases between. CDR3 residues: CASSARDGNEQFF. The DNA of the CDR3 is TGTGCCAGCAGTGCCAGGGATGGCAATGAGCAGTTCTTC.

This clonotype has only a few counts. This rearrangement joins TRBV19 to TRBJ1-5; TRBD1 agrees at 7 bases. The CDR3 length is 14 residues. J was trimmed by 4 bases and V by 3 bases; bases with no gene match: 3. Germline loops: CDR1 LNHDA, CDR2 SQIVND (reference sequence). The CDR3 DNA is TGTGCCAGTAGTATTTCAGGGGGAAATCAGCCCCAGCATTTT. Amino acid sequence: CASSISGGNQPQHF.

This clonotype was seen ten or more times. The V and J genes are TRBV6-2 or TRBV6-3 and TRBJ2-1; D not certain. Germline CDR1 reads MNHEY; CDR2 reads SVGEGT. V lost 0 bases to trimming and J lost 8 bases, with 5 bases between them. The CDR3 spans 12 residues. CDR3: CASSYSGYEQFF. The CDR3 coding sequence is TGTGCCAGCAGTTACTCAGGCTATGAGCAGTTCTTC.

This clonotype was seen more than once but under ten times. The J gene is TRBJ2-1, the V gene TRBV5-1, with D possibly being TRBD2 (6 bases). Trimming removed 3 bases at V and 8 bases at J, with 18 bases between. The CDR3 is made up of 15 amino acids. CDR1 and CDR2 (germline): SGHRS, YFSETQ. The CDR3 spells CASSYGSLMGDEQFF. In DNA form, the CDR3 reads TGCGCCAGCAGCTACGGGAGTCTGATGGGTGATGAGCAGTTCTTC.

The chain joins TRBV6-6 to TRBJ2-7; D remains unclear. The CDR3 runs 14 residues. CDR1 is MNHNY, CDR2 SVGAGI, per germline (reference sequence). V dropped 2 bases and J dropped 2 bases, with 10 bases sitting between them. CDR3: CASSYETATYEQYF. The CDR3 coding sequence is TGTGCCAGCAGTTACGAGACTGCCACCTACGAGCAGTACTTC.

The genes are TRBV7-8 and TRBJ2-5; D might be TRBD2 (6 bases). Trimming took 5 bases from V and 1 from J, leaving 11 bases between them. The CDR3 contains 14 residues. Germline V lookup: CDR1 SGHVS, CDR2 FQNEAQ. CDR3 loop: CASSHGTLQETQYF. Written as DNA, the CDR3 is TGTGCCAGCAGCCACGGGACTCTCCAAGAGACCCAGTACTTC.

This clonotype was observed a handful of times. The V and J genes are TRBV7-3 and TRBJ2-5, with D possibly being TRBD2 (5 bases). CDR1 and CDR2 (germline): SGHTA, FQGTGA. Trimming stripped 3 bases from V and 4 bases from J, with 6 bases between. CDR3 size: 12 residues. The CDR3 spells CASSFEGETQYF. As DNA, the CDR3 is TGTGCCAGCAGCTTTGAGGGAGAGACCCAGTACTTC.

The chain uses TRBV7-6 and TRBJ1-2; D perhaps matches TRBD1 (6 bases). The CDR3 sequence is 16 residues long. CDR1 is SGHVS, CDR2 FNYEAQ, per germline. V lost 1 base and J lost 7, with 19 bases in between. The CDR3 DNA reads TGTGCCAGCAGCTTAGAAGGTTGGGACACAGGACGTGGCTACACCTTC. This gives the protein CASSLEGWDTGRGYTF.

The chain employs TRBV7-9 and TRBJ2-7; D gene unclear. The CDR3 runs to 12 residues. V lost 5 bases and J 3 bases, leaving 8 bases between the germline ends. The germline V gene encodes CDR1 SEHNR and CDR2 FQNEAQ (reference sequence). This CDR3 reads CASSRASYEQYF. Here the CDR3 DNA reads TGTGCCAGCAGCCGAGCTAGCTACGAGCAGTACTTC.

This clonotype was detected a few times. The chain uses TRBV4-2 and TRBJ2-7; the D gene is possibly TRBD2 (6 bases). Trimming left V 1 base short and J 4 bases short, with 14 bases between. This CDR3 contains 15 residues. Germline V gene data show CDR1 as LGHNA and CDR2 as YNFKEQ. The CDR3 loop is CASSQVWTIGYEQYF. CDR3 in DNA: TGTGCCAGCAGCCAAGTGTGGACTATCGGTTACGAGCAGTACTTC.

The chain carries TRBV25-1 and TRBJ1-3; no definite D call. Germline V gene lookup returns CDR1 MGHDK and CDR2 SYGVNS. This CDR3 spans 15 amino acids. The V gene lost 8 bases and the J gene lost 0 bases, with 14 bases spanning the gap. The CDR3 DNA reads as TGTGCCAGCTCCATCGACGGTATCTCTGGAAACACCATATATTTT. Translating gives CASSIDGISGNTIYF.

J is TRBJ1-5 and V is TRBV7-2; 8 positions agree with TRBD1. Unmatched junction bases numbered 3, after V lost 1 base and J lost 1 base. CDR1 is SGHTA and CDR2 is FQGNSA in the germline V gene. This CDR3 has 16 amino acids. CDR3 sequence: CASSLGTGLSNQPQHF. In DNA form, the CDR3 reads TGTGCCAGCAGCTTAGGGACAGGGTTGAGCAATCAGCCCCAGCATTTT.

Here the CDR3 DNA reads TGTGCCAGCAGCCAAGAGGGACTAGCGGGCAATGAGCAGTTCTTC. It specifies CASSQEGLAGNEQFF. This chain uses TRBV4-2 with TRBJ2-1; 12 nucleotides agree with TRBD2. Losses at the gene ends were 0 bases for V and 6 bases for J; bases not matched to a gene: 0. The CDR3 has 15 amino acids. In germline, CDR1 is LGHNA, CDR2 YNFKEQ.

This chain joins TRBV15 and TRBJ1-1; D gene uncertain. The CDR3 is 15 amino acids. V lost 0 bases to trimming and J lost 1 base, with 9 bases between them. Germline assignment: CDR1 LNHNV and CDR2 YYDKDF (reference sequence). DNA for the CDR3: TGTGCCACCAGCAGAGATAGGGCAGCGAACACTGAAGCTTTCTTT. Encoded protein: CATSRDRAANTEAFF.